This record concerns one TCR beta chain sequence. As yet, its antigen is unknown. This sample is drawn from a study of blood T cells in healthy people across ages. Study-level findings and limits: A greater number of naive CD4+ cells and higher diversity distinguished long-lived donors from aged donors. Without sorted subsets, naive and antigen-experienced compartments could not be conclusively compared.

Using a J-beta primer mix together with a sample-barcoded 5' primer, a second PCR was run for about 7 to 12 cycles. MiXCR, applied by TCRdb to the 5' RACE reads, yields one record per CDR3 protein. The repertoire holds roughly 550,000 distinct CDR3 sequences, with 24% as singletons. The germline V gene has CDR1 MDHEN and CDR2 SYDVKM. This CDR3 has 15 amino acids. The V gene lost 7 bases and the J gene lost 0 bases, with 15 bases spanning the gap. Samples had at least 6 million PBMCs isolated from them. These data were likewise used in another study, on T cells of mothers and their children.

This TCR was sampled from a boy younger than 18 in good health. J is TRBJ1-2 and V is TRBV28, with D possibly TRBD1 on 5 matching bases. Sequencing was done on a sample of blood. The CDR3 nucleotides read TGTGCCAGCACTCGCCCACAGGTTACTAACTATGGCTACACCTTC. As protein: CASTRPQVTNYGYTF.